The 21 T cell receptor beta chains in this list originate from one sample, sequenced in a study of cytomegalovirus exposure and HLA in healthy donors. It was with 60 Vbeta and 13 Jbeta primers that the PCR ran. Profiling relied on immunoSEQ multiplex PCR, and the TCRdb table lists in-frame clones only, not all of them. The listing contains around 140,000 clones. Sequenced: PBMCs. These receptors originate from a man younger than 35 in good health and CMV-seronegative.

The V and J genes are TRBV5-4 and TRBJ2-7; 9 nucleotides match TRBD2. CDR3 size: 15 residues. The trim removed 3 bases at V and 2 bases at J, leaving 6 bases unmatched. CDR1 SGHNT and CDR2 YYREEE come from the germline V gene (reference sequence). The CDR3 bases are TGTGCCAGCAGCTCTAAAGCGGGGGGACCCTACGAGCAGTACTTC. Encoded protein: CASSSKAGGPYEQYF.

The chain has TRBV9 and TRBJ2-7; D gene unclear. Germline V CDR1 and CDR2: SGDLS, YYNGEE. The CDR3 totals 11 residues. V was clipped by 3 bases and J by 2 bases, with 3 bases between them. CDR3 bases: TGTGCCAGCAGCGATACCTACGAGCAGTACTTC. Translated, it gives CASSDTYEQYF.

The genes are TRBV14 and TRBJ2-3, with 11 bases identical to TRBD2. CDR1 is SGHDN, CDR2 FVKESK, per germline. The trim removed 0 bases at V and 0 bases at J, leaving 5 bases unmatched. The CDR3 loop spans 18 amino acids. CDR3 region: CASSQDKGTSGSTDTQYF. CDR3 nucleotides: TGTGCCAGCAGCCAAGATAAAGGGACTAGCGGTAGCACAGATACGCAGTATTTT.

A remark on this clone: The same CDR3 can be traced to other DNA sequences in this sample. This sequence joins TRBV6-4 and TRBJ2-7, with 9 nucleotides matching TRBD1. The germline CDR1 and CDR2 sequences are MRHNA and SNTAGT. With V trimmed by 0 bases and J by 1 base, 4 bases remained unmatched. The CDR3 runs 16 residues. CDR3 nucleotide sequence: TGTGCCAGCAGTGACTCGAGGGACAGGGTATCCTACGAGCAGTACTTC. The encoded protein is CASSDSRDRVSYEQYF.

This sequence joins TRBV4-2 and TRBJ2-3, with D unresolved. Per the germline V gene, CDR1 is LGHNA and CDR2 is YNFKEQ. The CDR3 is 15 amino acids. The V and J ends lost 1 base and 5 bases respectively, with 13 bases between them. CDR3 protein: CASSQGPPGGDTQYF. In DNA form, the CDR3 reads TGTGCCAGCAGCCAAGGCCCGCCAGGTGGAGATACGCAGTATTTT.

The chain uses TRBV7-2 and TRBJ2-5; the match to TRBD2 covers 11 bases. The junction had 4 bases not matched to a gene; V was cut back by 3 bases and J by 4 bases. Looked up from germline, CDR1 is SGHTA and CDR2 is FQGNSA. The length of the CDR3 is 15 residues. CDR3 nucleotides: TGTGCCAGCAGCTTCCCCACTAGCGGGGGAGAGACCCAGTACTTC. It specifies CASSFPTSGGETQYF.

This chain joins TRBV5-6 and TRBJ2-5, with D possibly being TRBD1 (6 bases). The V and J ends lost 1 base and 5 bases respectively, with 15 bases between them. This CDR3 is built from 15 residues. Looked up from germline, CDR1 is SGHDT and CDR2 is YYEEEE. The CDR3 nucleotides are TGTGCCAGCAGCTTGTTTGGGGGCTCCCAGGAGACCCAGTACTTC. Its protein product is CASSLFGGSQETQYF.

The rearrangement links TRBV28 to TRBJ1-5; 8 bases align to TRBD1. V shed 6 bases and J 2 bases; nucleotides not matched to a gene: 6. This CDR3 is built from 15 residues. Germline CDR1 is MDHEN and CDR2 is SYDVKM. The CDR3 nucleotides read TGTGCCAGCAGAGGCAGGGGGCTGGGCAATCAGCCCCAGCATTTT. Its protein is CASRGRGLGNQPQHF.

The chain has TRBV5-1 and TRBJ1-1; a weak D match, TRBD1 (5 bases). The CDR3 sequence is 14 residues long. Germline V gene data show CDR1 as SGHRS and CDR2 as YFSETQ. The ends were cut back, 0 bases at V and 4 bases at J, with 10 bases in the middle. The CDR3: CASSLANGGTEAFF. The CDR3 nucleotides are TGCGCCAGCAGCTTGGCCAACGGGGGCACTGAAGCTTTCTTT.

The chain uses TRBV6-5 and TRBJ1-6; D is possibly TRBD1 (6 bases). This CDR3 region has 14 residues. Germline V gene data show CDR1 as MNHEY and CDR2 as SVGAGI. Trimming pared 5 bases from V and 10 bases from J, leaving 15 bases between. The CDR3 bases are TGTGCCAGCAGTCCTGACAGGATAAGCTCACCCCTCCACTTT. This sequence encodes CASSPDRISSPLHF.

This chain links TRBV19 with TRBJ2-1, with D possibly TRBD2 on 5 matching bases. The germline gives CDR1 LNHDA, CDR2 SQIVND (reference sequence). The CDR3 runs to 15 residues. The V end was cut by 3 bases, the J end by 2 bases, with 11 bases between. In DNA form, the CDR3 reads TGTGCCAGTAGTATGTCGGGATCAACCTACAATGAGCAGTTCTTC. Residues: CASSMSGSTYNEQFF. Using reference TRBV19 and TRBJ2-1 for the parts outside the CDR3, the full variable domain is DGGITQSPKYLFRKEGQNVTLSCEQNLNHDAMYWYRQDPGQGLRLIYYSQIVNDFQKGDIAEGYSVSREKKESFPLTVTSAQKNPTAFYLCASSMSGSTYNEQFFGPGTRLTVL.

Comment on this clone: The junction does not match germline at one end; this may be a read error. This chain uses TRBV29-1 with TRBJ2-5; TRBD1 might be the D (5 bases). Germline V CDR1 and CDR2: SQVTM, ANQGSEA. The CDR3 is 14 residues long. The CDR3 DNA reads TGCAGCGTCGAAGGGCCAGGGTGGGGAGAGACCCAGTACTTC. This codes for CSVEGPGWGETQYF.

The rearrangement uses TRBV19 and TRBJ2-7, with 11 bases lining up with TRBD1. The germline gives CDR1 LNHDA, CDR2 SQIVND (reference sequence). The CDR3 is made up of 14 amino acids. J gave up 4 bases and V 7 bases, and 6 bases lay outside the gene matches. The CDR3: CASTLGQGAYEQYF. In DNA form, the CDR3 reads TGTGCCAGTACCTTAGGACAGGGGGCATACGAGCAGTACTTC.

The rearrangement links TRBV19 to TRBJ2-7; 9 bases are a match to TRBD1. Per germline, CDR1 LNHDA and CDR2 SQIVND (reference sequence). The CDR3 is made up of 15 amino acids. J gave up 7 bases and V 3 bases, and 10 bases lay outside the gene matches. DNA of the CDR3: TGTGCCAGTAGTATCTCCGGGACAGGGACGAGGGAGCAGTACTTC. It codes for CASSISGTGTREQYF.

The CDR3 loop reads CASSQETRDSEYEQYF. Written as DNA, the CDR3 is TGCGCCAGCAGCCAAGAGACCCGGGACAGTGAATACGAGCAGTACTTC. This rearrangement joins TRBV4-3 to TRBJ2-7; 7 bases agree with TRBD1. The CDR3 covers 16 residues. Germline-derived CDR1 and CDR2 are LGHNA and YSLEER. Germline trimming cut 0 bases from V and 4 bases from J; bases unmatched to any gene: 9.

The chain carries TRBV27 and TRBJ2-3; D remains unclear. The V end lost 3 bases, the J end lost 2 bases, and 6 bases lay between the germline ends. The CDR3 contains 13 residues. CDR1 and CDR2 from the germline V gene are MNHEY and SMNVEV (reference sequence). CDR3 coding DNA: TGTGCCAGCAGTTTCACTTACACAGATACGCAGTATTTT. Its protein is CASSFTYTDTQYF.

The chain couples TRBV4-3 to TRBJ2-5, with D possibly being TRBD1 (6 bases). This CDR3 comprises 16 residues. Trimming cost V 4 bases and J 6 bases, with 21 bases left between them. From germline, CDR1 is LGHNA and CDR2 YSLEER. The CDR3 is CASSRGRTGQGQTQYF. DNA for the CDR3: TGCGCCAGCAGCCGGGGGCGCACCGGGCAAGGGCAGACCCAGTACTTC.

The CDR3 reads CASSFVPGQGAKFSNQPQHF. The DNA for the CDR3 is TGTGCCAGCAGTTTTGTTCCGGGACAGGGGGCGAAATTTAGCAATCAGCCCCAGCATTTT. The genes are TRBV28 and TRBJ1-5; 12 positions match TRBD1. The length of the CDR3 is 20 residues. With V trimmed by 3 bases and J by 0 bases, 12 bases remained unmatched. Germline V gene data show CDR1 as MDHEN and CDR2 as SYDVKM.

This chain uses TRBV6-5 with TRBJ2-7, with 7 bases lining up with TRBD2. Germline V lookup: CDR1 MNHEY, CDR2 SVGAGI. With V trimmed by 4 bases and J by 2 bases, 2 bases remained unmatched. This CDR3 comprises 13 residues. CDR3 protein: CASSWGGAYEQYF. CDR3 nucleotides: TGTGCCAGCAGTTGGGGAGGGGCCTACGAGCAGTACTTC.

V and J are TRBV10-3 and TRBJ2-7; D perhaps matches TRBD2 (6 bases). Germline V gene lookup returns CDR1 ENHRY and CDR2 SYGVKD. The CDR3 has 16 amino acids. V was shortened by 3 bases and J by 2 bases, with 17 bases between the two germline ends. CDR3 loop: CAISDPGVAATYEQYF. CDR3 in DNA: TGTGCCATCAGTGACCCCGGGGTAGCGGCCACCTACGAGCAGTACTTC.

The CDR3 loop reads CASSLRDRSSAFF. The CDR3 DNA is TGTGCCAGCAGTTTAAGGGACAGATCTTCAGCTTTCTTT. The rearrangement links TRBV27 to TRBJ1-1; the match to TRBD1 covers 7 bases. Germline values: CDR1 MNHEY, CDR2 SMNVEV (reference sequence). Unmatched junction bases numbered 7, after V lost 2 bases and J lost 10 bases. The CDR3 extends over 13 amino acids.